This T cell receptor (beta chain) appears in the sequencing data of a study of shared clonotypes between healthy human individuals. Here immunoSEQ multiplex PCR was the method, and the copy in TCRdb shows in-frame clones only, minus some. The data show over 2 million clones, with approximately 95% seen just once and 0.85% to 1.3% held by the top ten. Terminally differentiated effector memory CD45RA+ cells were excluded from the naive CD8 cells, which were CD45RO-negative and positively selected for CCR7. CDR1 is SGHDT, CDR2 YYEEEE, per germline. With V trimmed by 2 bases and J by 2 bases, 15 bases remained unmatched. This CDR3 spans 19 amino acids.

V gene TRBV5-6 combines with J gene TRBJ1-5, with 8 bases lining up with TRBD1. The sequencing sample was made of naive CD8+ T cells sorted from blood. The TCR comes from a man younger than 35 in good health. CDR3 nucleotide sequence: TGTGCCAGCAGCTTCCAACGCCAGGGGGCCCAACCTGGCAATCAGCCCCAGCATTTT. This encodes CASSFQRQGAQPGNQPQHF. The full variable domain, rest sourced from reference TRBV5-6 and TRBJ1-5, is DAGVTQSPTHLIKTRGQQVTLRCSPKSGHDTVSWYQQALGQGPQFIFQYYEEEERQRGNFPDRFSGHQFPNYSSELNVNALLLGDSALYLCASSFQRQGAQPGNQPQHFGDGTRLSIL.